One sample yielded the 11 T cell receptor beta chains listed below, sequenced in a study of blood T cell repertoires in COVID-19. Assay: immunoSEQ multiplex PCR; the TCRdb copy retains only in-frame clones and omits some. The data show tens of thousands of clones, 70% to 80% seen once. The sample taken for sequencing was peripheral blood. These receptors all come from a human donor in a cohort sampled during active COVID-19.

CDR3 residues: CASSEAGTDMNTEAFF. The CDR3 region has the DNA TGTGCCAGCAGTGAAGCGGGTACAGACATGAACACTGAAGCTTTCTTT. The chain combines TRBV2 with TRBJ1-1, with D hard to call. The CDR3 runs 16 residues. CDR1 is SNHLY and CDR2 is FYNNEI in the germline V gene. The V end lost 0 bases, the J end lost 0 bases, and 11 bases lay between the germline ends.

This clone was seen a single time. The chain couples TRBV6-2 or TRBV6-3 to TRBJ2-1, with unresolved D. The CDR3 spans 12 residues. Germline lookup yields CDR1 MNHEY and CDR2 SVGEGT. The germline V and J ends were trimmed by 5 bases and 7 bases, with 9 bases remaining between them. The CDR3 is CASSRVLNEQFF. In DNA, the CDR3 is TGTGCCAGCAGTCGCGTTCTTAATGAGCAGTTCTTC.

This clone turned up a few times. The chain is built from TRBV4-1 and TRBJ2-1; 9 positions match TRBD1. Germline CDR1 reads MGHRA; CDR2 reads YSYEKL. V lost 4 bases to trimming and J lost 7 bases; unmatched junction nucleotides: 20. The CDR3 covers 19 residues. In DNA, the CDR3 is TGCGCCAGCAGCCTTACCGCACCAAGGGGACAGGGAGCTGGGAATGAGCAGTTCTTC. It specifies CASSLTAPRGQGAGNEQFF.

The gene calls are TRBV7-2 and TRBJ2-2; 12 bases agree with TRBD1. Per the germline V gene, CDR1 is SGHTA and CDR2 is FQGNSA. Unmatched junction bases numbered 12, after V lost 7 bases and J lost 3 bases. The CDR3 consists of 18 residues. CDR3 nucleotide sequence: TGTGCCAGCACCAATCCCCGGGACAGGGGGCGCGACACCGGGGAGCTGTTTTTT. This codes for CASTNPRDRGRDTGELFF.

The gene calls are TRBV27 and TRBJ2-7, with a tentative D call TRBD1 (5 bases). This CDR3 has 14 residues. V was trimmed by 5 bases and J by 2 bases, leaving 13 bases between them. In germline, CDR1 is MNHEY, CDR2 SMNVEV (reference sequence). This CDR3 reads CASSPRTQAYEQYF. In DNA form, the CDR3 reads TGTGCCAGCAGTCCCCGGACACAAGCCTACGAGCAGTACTTC.

This clone was detected a few times. V usage is TRBV18 and J usage is TRBJ2-5; 11 bases agree with TRBD2. With V trimmed by 6 bases and J by 4 bases, 7 bases remained unmatched. The CDR3 has 15 residues. Germline V gene sequence: CDR1 KGHSH, CDR2 LQKENI. CDR3: CASSGLAGGLETQYF. The CDR3 bases are TGTGCCAGCTCGGGCCTAGCGGGAGGTTTAGAGACCCAGTACTTC.

The table lists this clone with a count of one. This chain uses TRBV3-1 (or the pseudogene TRBV3-2) with TRBJ2-7; maybe TRBD1 (6 bases). This CDR3 is built from 17 residues. With 1 base removed from V and 1 base from J, the gap between germline ends came to 17 bases. CDR1 is LGHDT, CDR2 YNNKEL, per germline (reference sequence). CDR3 protein: CASSQGWQATGSYEQYF. The CDR3 DNA sequence: TGTGCCAGCAGCCAAGGTTGGCAGGCCACAGGGTCCTACGAGCAGTACTTC.

CDR3 loop: CATSRRGSLRTDTQYF. The CDR3 DNA reads as TGTGCCACCAGCAGGAGGGGGTCGCTGCGCACAGATACGCAGTATTTT. The chain joins TRBV15 to TRBJ2-3; tentative D call: TRBD1 (6 bases). Trimming removed 3 bases from V and 1 base from J, with 14 bases in between. Germline CDR1 LNHNV, CDR2 YYDKDF (reference sequence). The CDR3 has 16 residues.

This clone was recorded once. The rearrangement joins TRBV2 to TRBJ2-6, with 10 bases aligning to TRBD1. Looked up from germline, CDR1 is SNHLY and CDR2 is FYNNEI. V shed 3 bases and J 1 base; nucleotides not matched to a gene: 3. The CDR3 contains 17 residues. CDR3 bases: TGTGCCAGCAGTGAGAGGGGACAGGGGTCTGGGGCCAACGTCCTGACTTTC. It translates to CASSERGQGSGANVLTF.

The chain recombines TRBV21-1 with TRBJ2-5; the tabulated D call, TRBD2, remains unverified against the DNA. TRBV21-1 is classified as a pseudogene. The CDR3 consists of 15 residues. CDR3 protein: CASSPPGGQQETQYF. Here the CDR3 DNA reads TGTGCCAGCAGCCCCCCGGGAGGACAGCAAGAGACCCAGTACTTC.

V usage is TRBV7-2 and J usage is TRBJ2-6; tentative D call: TRBD2 (7 bases). Germline CDR1 SGHTA, CDR2 FQGNSA. The V gene lost 5 bases and the J gene lost 2 bases, with 10 bases spanning the gap. This CDR3 spans 15 amino acids. CDR3 loop: CASSPGGTGANVLTF. The DNA for the CDR3 is TGTGCCAGCAGCCCGGGGGGCACTGGGGCCAACGTCCTGACTTTC.